This T cell receptor beta chain was captured in a study of cytomegalovirus exposure and HLA in healthy donors. Use of 60 Vbeta and 13 Jbeta primers characterized the PCR. The protocol was immunoSEQ multiplex PCR, while the TCRdb copy is restricted to in-frame clones and leaves out a portion. The sample contains roughly 150,000 clones, approximately 70% of which appear only once. CDR3 size: 15 residues. V was pared by 6 bases and J by 3 bases, with 10 bases of the junction left unmatched. Germline CDR1 SNHLY, CDR2 FYNNEI. Whole-study results and caveats: Reportedly, TCR beta sequences accurately predicted HLA-A and HLA-B alleles in most subjects. Most TCR sequences were rare, but some public TCRs occurred in many donors.

With regard to this clone: Its specificity is unknown.

Sequences were obtained from PBMCs. The chain links TRBV2 to TRBJ2-7; 8 bases line up with TRBD2. The TCR originated in a woman in her fifties or sixties in good health and CMV-seropositive. The CDR3, as DNA: TGTGCCAGCAGCCCCTCGCGGGAGGCCGTCTACGAGCAGTACTTC. It translates to CASSPSREAVYEQYF.